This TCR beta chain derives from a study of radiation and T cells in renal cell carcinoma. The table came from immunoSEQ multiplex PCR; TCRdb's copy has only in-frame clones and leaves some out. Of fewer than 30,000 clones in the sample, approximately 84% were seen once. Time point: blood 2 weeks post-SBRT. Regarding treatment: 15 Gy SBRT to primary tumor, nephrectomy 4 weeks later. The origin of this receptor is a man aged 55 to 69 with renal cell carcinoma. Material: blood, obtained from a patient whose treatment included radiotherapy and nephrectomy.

The CDR3 reads CASSSGNGTGGLLIETQYF. CDR3 bases: TGTGCCAGCAGCTCTGGAAACGGGACAGGGGGACTACTTATAGAGACCCAGTACTTC. This rearrangement joins TRBV5-5 to TRBJ2-5, with 11 bases matching TRBD1. CDR3 length: 19 amino acids. The junction had 17 bases not matched to a gene; V was cut back by 3 bases and J by 4 bases. Germline V lookup: CDR1 SGHKS, CDR2 YYEKEE (reference sequence).